These 30 T cell receptor beta chains share one sample of origin, sequenced in a study of human T cells and chemical hapten exposure. Time point given: patch test 3, about 24 weeks after DPC sensitization. Indicated treatment: therapeutic diphenylcyclopropenone sensitization with weekly scalp DPC. Blood, whole and unfractionated, served as the source for total RNA extraction. Each CDR3 protein gets one entry after TCRdb re-called the RACE reads with MiXCR. Of roughly 38,000 distinct CDR3 sequences in the sample, over 7.5% are singletons; the top ten hold 20% to 30%. The sample consisted of whole blood, taken in connection with sensitization to the hapten diphenylcyclopropenone (DPC). The receptors stem from a man aged 50-59 years with alopecia areata. Some clones in this sample may be carry-over from other donors' samples.

V and J are TRBV28 and TRBJ2-1; D possibly corresponds to TRBD2 (5 bases). CDR1 is MDHEN, CDR2 SYDVKM, per germline. There are 12 residues in the CDR3. Trimming took 8 bases from V and 4 from J, leaving 9 bases between them. The DNA for the CDR3 is TGTGCCAGCTTGCGCGGGTACAATGAGCAGTTCTTC. This sequence encodes CASLRGYNEQFF.

The sample holds many counts of this clonotype. The chain uses TRBV3-1 and TRBJ1-1; D is possibly TRBD1 (5 bases). V dropped 9 bases and J dropped 1 base, with 9 bases sitting between them. The CDR3 spans 12 residues. Germline V gene data show CDR1 as LGHDT and CDR2 as YNNKEL (reference sequence). This CDR3 reads CASGTQNTEAFF. CDR3 DNA: TGTGCCAGTGGGACGCAGAACACTGAAGCTTTCTTT. Complete variable domain (other parts from reference TRBV3-1 and TRBJ1-1): DTAVSQTPKYLVTQMGNDKSIKCEQNLGHDTMYWYKQDSKKFLKIMFSYNNKELIINETVPNRFSPKSPDKAHLNLHINSLELGDSAVYFCASGTQNTEAFFGQGTRLTVV.

This clonotype was found many times. This chain joins TRBV20-1 and TRBJ2-1; possibly TRBD2 for D (6 bases). From germline, CDR1 is DFQATT and CDR2 SNEGSKA (reference sequence). Trimming pared 6 bases from V and 0 bases from J, leaving 15 bases between. CDR3 length equals 15 residues. The CDR3 loop reads CSAPLAVSSYNEQFF. The DNA of the CDR3 is TGCAGTGCACCATTAGCGGTAAGCTCCTACAATGAGCAGTTCTTC.

This clonotype was counted many times. This chain links TRBV30 with TRBJ2-1; 13 nucleotides agree with TRBD2. Per germline, CDR1 GTSNPN and CDR2 SVGIG (reference sequence). The CDR3 runs 18 residues. The V segment lost 2 bases and the J segment 4 bases; nucleotides outside the gene matches: 11. In DNA, the CDR3 is TGTGCCTGGAGTCCTACTCGGACTAGCGGGAGCTCGTACAATGAGCAGTTCTTC. Protein sequence: CAWSPTRTSGSSYNEQFF.

This clonotype was observed many times. The chain uses TRBV20-1 and TRBJ2-3, with 10 bases matching TRBD2. The V and J ends lost 6 bases and 3 bases, in that order; junction bases with no gene match: 6. Germline-derived CDR1 and CDR2 are DFQATT and SNEGSKA (reference sequence). The length of the CDR3 is 14 residues. The CDR3: CSATKAGGTDTQYF. In DNA form, the CDR3 reads TGCAGTGCCACCAAAGCGGGAGGGACAGATACGCAGTATTTT.

This chain's CDR3 is CASSLILAGPTGAQYF. CDR3 DNA sequence: TGTGCCAGCAGTTTGATACTAGCGGGACCGACAGGGGCGCAGTATTTT. V is TRBV27 and J is TRBJ2-3; 10 bases are a match to TRBD2. This CDR3 contains 16 residues. In germline, CDR1 is MNHEY, CDR2 SMNVEV (reference sequence). V shed 3 bases and J 10 bases; nucleotides not matched to a gene: 13.

This clonotype was seen repeatedly, ten times or more. The rearrangement links TRBV29-1 to TRBJ2-1; 9 bases map to TRBD1. The CDR3 totals 12 residues. CDR1 is SQVTM and CDR2 is ANQGSEA in the germline V gene. The J segment lost 6 bases and the V segment lost 6 bases, leaving 3 bases of the junction unmatched. CDR3 sequence: CSVGQGGNEQFF. The CDR3 bases are TGCAGCGTGGGACAGGGAGGCAATGAGCAGTTCTTC.

The rearrangement uses TRBV4-1 and TRBJ1-1; tentatively, D is TRBD1 (5 bases). This CDR3 comprises 15 residues. Trimming stripped 3 bases from V and 0 bases from J, with 11 bases between. Germline values: CDR1 MGHRA, CDR2 YSYEKL. This CDR3 reads CASSQREGMNTEAFF. CDR3 DNA sequence: TGCGCCAGCAGCCAGAGGGAGGGGATGAACACTGAAGCTTTCTTT.

This clonotype has just a few counts. This rearrangement joins TRBV7-9 to TRBJ2-4; 9 bases match TRBD1. Unmatched junction bases numbered 6, after V lost 1 base and J lost 5 bases. There are 16 residues in the CDR3. CDR1 and CDR2 from the germline V gene are SEHNR and FQNEAQ (reference sequence). The CDR3 sequence is CASSLGTGDWENIQYF. CDR3 DNA: TGTGCCAGCAGCTTAGGGACAGGGGATTGGGAAAACATTCAGTACTTC.

This clonotype was seen at least ten times. The chain couples TRBV7-2 to TRBJ2-3, with D maybe TRBD1 (5 bases). V gave up 2 bases and J gave up 6 bases, with 9 bases separating them. CDR3 size: 13 residues. From germline, CDR1 is SGHTA and CDR2 FQGNSA. The CDR3 sequence: CASSLSPGDTQYF. For the CDR3, the DNA is TGTGCCAGCAGCTTAAGCCCAGGGGATACGCAGTATTTT.

As concerns this clonotype: A much larger clone is a single base away; this may be a read error. This is likely a read error, given that the CDR3 carries no conserved phenylalanine or tryptophan at its end. V usage is TRBV12-3 or TRBV12-4 and J usage is TRBJ2-2; D uncertain. Trimming shortened V by 2 bases and J by 5 bases, and 3 bases separated the two germline ends. The CDR3 extends over 12 amino acids. Written as DNA, the CDR3 is TGTGCCAGCAGTTTACAGACCGGGGAGCTGTTTTCT. Translated: CASSLQTGELFS.

Many counts were recorded for this clonotype. The rearrangement links TRBV12-3 or TRBV12-4 to TRBJ1-2; D is perhaps TRBD1 (6 bases). CDR3 length: 14 amino acids. V lost 2 bases to trimming and J lost 3 bases, with 10 bases between them. The CDR3: CASSLTGFYYGYTF. The CDR3 DNA reads TGTGCCAGCAGTTTAACAGGGTTCTACTATGGCTACACCTTC.

This clonotype was detected ten times or more. This chain uses TRBV7-2 with TRBJ2-1; D not certain. CDR3 size: 13 residues. CDR1 and CDR2 (germline): SGHTA, FQGNSA. Trimming shortened V by 5 bases and J by 6 bases, and 11 bases separated the two germline ends. The CDR3 DNA follows: TGTGCCAGCAGCCCCCGGACCCCCAATGAGCAGTTCTTC. Its protein product is CASSPRTPNEQFF.

This clonotype occurred a few times. The genes are TRBV6-1 and TRBJ1-5; D ambiguous. V gave up 0 bases and J gave up 1 base, with 4 bases separating them. There are 14 residues in the CDR3. The germline gives CDR1 MNHNS, CDR2 SASEGT. CDR3 sequence reads: CASSEAPSNQPQHF. CDR3 sequence (DNA): TGTGCCAGCAGTGAAGCCCCCAGCAATCAGCCCCAGCATTTT.

This clonotype was seen repeatedly, ten times or more. CDR3 nucleotides: TGTGCCAGCAGTTACTCGATTCTAGGGGGAGAGACCCAGTACTTC. Translating it yields CASSYSILGGETQYF. The rearrangement joins TRBV6-5 to TRBJ2-5; possible D gene TRBD1, 6 bases. CDR3 length equals 15 residues. Germline V lookup: CDR1 MNHEY, CDR2 SVGAGI. Trimming pared 0 bases from V and 4 bases from J, leaving 12 bases between.

J is TRBJ2-6 and V is TRBV29-1, with 7 nucleotides matching TRBD1. The germline gives CDR1 SQVTM, CDR2 ANQGSEA. Trimming removed 7 bases from V and 1 base from J; junction bases left unmatched: 10. This CDR3 is built from 16 residues. The CDR3 region has the DNA TGCAGCGGTGAGACTACAGGGGCTTCTGGGGCCAACGTCCTGACTTTC. It is translated as CSGETTGASGANVLTF.

This clonotype was detected a few times. The gene calls are TRBV5-1 and TRBJ1-5; TRBD1 agrees at 8 bases. In germline, CDR1 is SGHRS, CDR2 YFSETQ. The V gene end was trimmed by 0 bases and the J gene end by 4 bases; junction bases not matched to a gene: 3. The CDR3 extends over 15 amino acids. The CDR3 loop reads CASSLGTGRNQPQHF. In DNA form, the CDR3 reads TGCGCCAGCAGCTTGGGGACAGGGCGTAATCAGCCCCAGCATTTT.

This clonotype was seen ten or more times. The J gene is TRBJ2-2, the V gene TRBV3-1; 14 bases map to TRBD2. The CDR3 totals 16 residues. Germline values: CDR1 LGHDT, CDR2 YNNKEL (reference sequence). Germline trimming cut 3 bases from V and 7 bases from J; bases unmatched to any gene: 4. DNA for the CDR3: TGTGCCAGCAGCCAGGGGACTAGCGGGAGAATCGGGGAGCTGTTTTTT. Translation gives CASSQGTSGRIGELFF.

The sample holds many counts of this clonotype. CDR3: CASSLWASSNEQYF. Here the CDR3 DNA reads TGTGCCAGCAGTTTATGGGCCTCTTCCAACGAGCAGTACTTC. The chain joins TRBV28 to TRBJ2-7; D uncertain. The V end was cut by 0 bases, the J end by 5 bases, with 11 bases between. The CDR3 is 14 residues long. Germline CDR1 is MDHEN and CDR2 is SYDVKM. The full variable domain, completed using reference TRBV28 and TRBJ2-7, is DVKVTQSSRYLVKRTGEKVFLECVQDMDHENMFWYRQDPGLGLRLIYFSYDVKMKEKGDIPEGYSVSREKKERFSLILESASTNQTSMYLCASSLWASSNEQYFGPGTRLTVT.

This clonotype has just a few counts. The rearrangement uses TRBV28 and TRBJ2-3; possible D gene TRBD2, 6 bases. Trimming stripped 1 base from V and 8 bases from J, with 16 bases between. Germline V gene lookup returns CDR1 MDHEN and CDR2 SYDVKM. The CDR3 totals 15 residues. CDR3 DNA: TGTGCCAGCAGTTTATATGAGCGGGCCCGGGCTACGCAGTATTTT. It yields the protein CASSLYERARATQYF.

This chain links TRBV3-1 with TRBJ2-5; D is ambiguous. Germline-derived CDR1 and CDR2 are LGHDT and YNNKEL (reference sequence). V was pared by 0 bases and J by 0 bases, with 11 bases between. The CDR3 loop spans 16 amino acids. The CDR3 here is CASSQDKAEYQETQYF. CDR3 coding DNA: TGTGCCAGCAGCCAAGATAAAGCTGAGTACCAAGAGACCCAGTACTTC.

The chain uses TRBV2 and TRBJ2-7; D is uncertain. The CDR3 runs to 11 residues. Germline V lookup: CDR1 SNHLY, CDR2 FYNNEI. V lost 2 bases and J 4 bases, leaving 3 bases between the germline ends. The CDR3 reads CASSEKYEQYF. DNA for the CDR3: TGTGCCAGCAGTGAAAAGTACGAGCAGTACTTC.

This clonotype occurred a few times. The chain combines TRBV10-3 with TRBJ2-1; the D gene is possibly TRBD2 (5 bases). Germline values: CDR1 ENHRY, CDR2 SYGVKD. The length of the CDR3 is 15 residues. Trimming shortened V by 3 bases and J by 2 bases, and 11 bases separated the two germline ends. The CDR3 reads CAISEKRITYNEQFF. The DNA of the CDR3 is TGTGCCATCAGTGAAAAGCGGATTACCTACAATGAGCAGTTCTTC.

This clonotype was seen at least ten times. The CDR3 sequence: CASSPQVRGGNEQFF. CDR3 coding DNA: TGCGCCAGCAGCCCCCAGGTCCGGGGAGGCAATGAGCAGTTCTTC. The chain links TRBV4-1 to TRBJ2-1; weak D call: TRBD2 (6 bases). From germline, CDR1 is MGHRA and CDR2 YSYEKL. The CDR3 is made up of 15 amino acids. V lost 4 bases and J lost 6, with 16 bases in between.

This clonotype was seen many times. The V gene is TRBV30, the J gene TRBJ2-7, with 9 bases lining up with TRBD2. The CDR3 is made up of 14 amino acids. The V gene's germline CDR1 is GTSNPN and CDR2 SVGIG (reference sequence). CDR3 protein: CAWLAGFPTYEQYF. Here the CDR3 DNA reads TGTGCTTGGCTAGCGGGATTCCCAACCTACGAGCAGTACTTC.

V and J are TRBV5-4 and TRBJ1-1, with unresolved D. This CDR3 is built from 14 residues. CDR1 is SGHNT and CDR2 is YYREEE in the germline V gene (reference sequence). V was cut by 0 bases and J by 1 base, with 7 bases left in between. This chain's CDR3 is CASSLAHRNTEAFF. The CDR3 nucleotides are TGTGCCAGCAGCTTGGCCCACCGGAACACTGAAGCTTTCTTT.

In this sample, this clonotype turned up a few times. The chain joins TRBV20-1 to TRBJ2-7; D is ambiguous. Trimming removed 0 bases from V and 0 bases from J, with 9 bases in between. This CDR3 is built from 14 residues. Germline V gene sequence: CDR1 DFQATT, CDR2 SNEGSKA (reference sequence). CDR3 in DNA: TGCAGTGCTAGAGATATAGAATACTCCTACGAGCAGTACTTC. Protein sequence: CSARDIEYSYEQYF.

In this sample, this clonotype turned up many times. The chain uses TRBV28 and TRBJ2-1; no reliable D call. CDR3 size: 12 residues. V was pared by 6 bases and J by 6 bases, with 9 bases between. Germline V gene lookup returns CDR1 MDHEN and CDR2 SYDVKM. In DNA, the CDR3 is TGTGCCAGCAGGGACCAGACCAATGAGCAGTTCTTC. Amino acids: CASRDQTNEQFF.

V and J are TRBV7-6 and TRBJ2-1; TRBD1 agrees at 12 bases. Trimming took 0 bases from V and 3 from J; bases not matched to a gene: 6. Per the germline V gene, CDR1 is SGHVS and CDR2 is FNYEAQ. CDR3 size: 18 residues. DNA for the CDR3: TGTGCCAGCAGCTTAGCGTTGGGGGACAGGGGGCTCTACAATGAGCAGTTCTTC. Its protein product is CASSLALGDRGLYNEQFF.

There are a few counts of this clonotype. The chain links TRBV5-1 to TRBJ1-2; D is perhaps TRBD1 (6 bases). Trimming removed 4 bases from V and 7 bases from J, with 14 bases in between. The CDR3 consists of 13 residues. The germline V gene encodes CDR1 SGHRS and CDR2 YFSETQ. CDR3 sequence (DNA): TGCGCCAGCAGCACGAAGGACAGCGCTGGCTACACCTTC. Protein product: CASSTKDSAGYTF.